Each of the 27 T cell receptor beta chains below was sequenced from the same sample in a study of cytomegalovirus exposure and HLA in healthy donors. Primers included in the PCR were 60 Vbeta and 13 Jbeta primers. Sequenced by immunoSEQ multiplex PCR; TCRdb stores in-frame clones only, minus some. The sample has roughly 140,000 clones, around 77% seen once. The sequenced material came from PBMCs. The origin of the receptors is a woman in her fifties or sixties in good health and CMV-seronegative.

The chain has TRBV7-9 and TRBJ2-2; possibly TRBD2 for D (7 bases). Germline V gene data show CDR1 as SEHNR and CDR2 as FQNEAQ (reference sequence). The CDR3 consists of 14 residues. V was trimmed by 7 bases and J by 7 bases, leaving 16 bases between them. The CDR3 loop is CASTWGGRGGELFF. The CDR3 DNA sequence: TGTGCCAGCACCTGGGGGGGGCGCGGCGGGGAGCTGTTTTTT.

The count of this clone is one. This chain links TRBV7-6 with TRBJ1-6; TRBD1 aligns across 9 bases. The V and J ends lost 5 bases and 7 bases, in that order; junction bases with no gene match: 3. Germline loops: CDR1 SGHVS, CDR2 FNYEAQ. The CDR3 loop spans 14 amino acids. CDR3 sequence reads: CASSADRGNSPLHF. The CDR3 DNA follows: TGTGCCAGCAGCGCGGACAGGGGAAATTCACCCCTCCACTTT.

This clone was picked up one time. J is TRBJ1-6 and V is TRBV5-6; D is possibly TRBD1 (6 bases). In germline, CDR1 is SGHDT, CDR2 YYEEEE. The CDR3 consists of 17 residues. V shed 0 bases and J shed 10 bases, with 20 bases lying between them. The CDR3 loop is CASSLGGPGHFLSPLHF. The CDR3 DNA reads as TGTGCCAGCAGCTTGGGGGGTCCGGGACACTTTTTATCACCCCTCCACTTT.

J is TRBJ1-2 and V is TRBV7-3; 7 bases line up with TRBD1. Trimming cost V 0 bases and J 5 bases; bases outside gene matches: 12. The germline V gene has CDR1 SGHTA and CDR2 FQGTGA. The CDR3 loop spans 17 amino acids. CDR3 DNA: TGTGCCAGCAGCTTAACCCCCCCCCGACAGGGTTTATATGGCTACACCTTC. Its translation: CASSLTPPRQGLYGYTF.

This sequence joins TRBV7-6 and TRBJ2-5, with 11 bases aligning to TRBD2. V lost 1 base and J lost 4; bases outside the gene matches: 2. This CDR3 comprises 15 residues. Germline V gene data show CDR1 as SGHVS and CDR2 as FNYEAQ. CDR3 protein: CASSLVAGGPETQYF. DNA for the CDR3: TGTGCCAGCAGCTTAGTAGCGGGGGGGCCAGAGACCCAGTACTTC.

In this sample, this clone turned up a few times. The genes are TRBV7-9 and TRBJ2-7; D perhaps matches TRBD2 (7 bases). CDR3 length: 15 amino acids. Per germline, CDR1 SEHNR and CDR2 FQNEAQ (reference sequence). Trimming took off 10 bases at V and 0 bases at J, with 19 bases between the two ends. The CDR3 loop reads CATEPGGRSSYEQYF. The CDR3 DNA follows: TGTGCCACCGAACCCGGGGGGCGTAGCTCCTACGAGCAGTACTTC.

This clone was counted a single time. The chain employs TRBV18 and TRBJ2-7; 9 nucleotides agree with TRBD1. Germline V gives CDR1 KGHSH, CDR2 LQKENI. Trimming took 2 bases from V and 6 from J; bases not matched to a gene: 5. CDR3 length: 14 amino acids. As DNA, the CDR3 is TGTGCCAGCTCACCAGGGACAGGGCTAGGCGAGCAGTACTTC. As protein: CASSPGTGLGEQYF.

This chain links TRBV4-3 with TRBJ1-2; D may be TRBD1 (6 bases). Germline V gene sequence: CDR1 LGHNA, CDR2 YSLEER. The CDR3 extends over 15 amino acids. The V gene lost 0 bases and the J gene lost 6 bases, with 14 bases spanning the gap. The CDR3 loop reads CASSQDGGTLDGYTF. As DNA, the CDR3 is TGCGCCAGCAGCCAAGATGGGGGCACCCTAGATGGCTACACCTTC.

The sample holds a few counts of this clone. The chain uses TRBV6-6 and TRBJ1-1; perhaps TRBD1 as D (5 bases). Germline V lookup: CDR1 MNHNY, CDR2 SVGAGI (reference sequence). The CDR3 runs to 13 residues. V lost 2 bases to trimming and J lost 6 bases, with 10 bases between them. CDR3 amino acids: CASSYEQGAEAFF. The CDR3 DNA reads as TGTGCCAGCAGTTACGAGCAGGGCGCTGAAGCTTTCTTT.

J is TRBJ2-5 and V is TRBV10-3, with 7 bases aligning to TRBD1. Germline values: CDR1 ENHRY, CDR2 SYGVKD. V trimming: 4 bases; J trimming: 5 bases; junction bases outside the gene matches: 1. This CDR3 region has 12 residues. CDR3 protein: CAISGGGETQYF. The CDR3 DNA is TGTGCCATCAGTGGAGGGGGCGAGACCCAGTACTTC.

The chain employs TRBV14 and TRBJ2-7; no clear D gene. Germline loops: CDR1 SGHDN, CDR2 FVKESK. This CDR3 comprises 14 residues. The V gene lost 2 bases and the J gene lost 3 bases, with 11 bases spanning the gap. The CDR3 reads CASSQINSFYEQYF. The CDR3 nucleotides read TGTGCCAGCAGCCAAATAAACAGTTTCTACGAGCAGTACTTC.

The CDR3 loop is CASSRDSDSYNEQFF. The CDR3 region has the DNA TGTGCCAGCAGCCGTGACAGTGACTCCTACAATGAGCAGTTCTTC. The chain links TRBV5-4 to TRBJ2-1, with D tentatively TRBD1 (5 bases). Germline CDR1 and CDR2: SGHNT and YYREEE (reference sequence). This CDR3 is built from 15 residues. Trimming took off 4 bases at V and 0 bases at J, with 11 bases between the two ends.

This clone was seen only once. The V and J genes are TRBV15 and TRBJ2-3; 8 positions agree with TRBD2. CDR1 is LNHNV and CDR2 is YYDKDF in the germline V gene (reference sequence). V shed 5 bases, J shed 8 bases, and the junction held 6 bases outside the gene matches. The CDR3 contains 13 residues. Here the CDR3 reads CATSGVAGLTQYF. In DNA form, the CDR3 reads TGTGCCACCAGCGGTGTAGCGGGGCTTACGCAGTATTTT.

V and J are TRBV5-8 and TRBJ2-2; 10 bases are a match to TRBD1. Trimming removed 0 bases from V and 0 bases from J; junction bases left unmatched: 5. The germline CDR1 and CDR2 sequences are SGHTS and YDEGEE. The CDR3 has 18 residues. CDR3 sequence: CASSLEGQGPANTGELFF. The CDR3 DNA is TGTGCCAGCAGCTTGGAGGGACAGGGGCCCGCGAACACCGGGGAGCTGTTTTTT.

V is TRBV6-4 and J is TRBJ1-2, with D hard to call. The germline CDR1 and CDR2 sequences are MRHNA and SNTAGT. CDR3 length: 15 residues. The V end lost 0 bases, the J end lost 8 bases, and 16 bases lay between the germline ends. This CDR3 is CASSDSFEGTGGYTF. The CDR3 DNA is TGTGCCAGCAGTGACTCCTTTGAGGGAACGGGGGGCTACACCTTC.

This chain connects TRBV10-3 to TRBJ2-7, with TRBD1 as a possible D gene (5 bases). The CDR3 runs 13 residues. V gave up 2 bases and J gave up 4 bases, with 9 bases separating them. Looked up from germline, CDR1 is ENHRY and CDR2 is SYGVKD. CDR3 sequence reads: CAISEGHNYEQYF. As DNA, the CDR3 is TGTGCCATCAGTGAGGGACATAATTACGAGCAGTACTTC.

The chain uses TRBV15 and TRBJ2-7; 8 bases fit TRBD2. From germline, CDR1 is LNHNV and CDR2 YYDKDF (reference sequence). CDR3 length: 16 residues. V shed 0 bases and J 2 bases; nucleotides not matched to a gene: 6. CDR3 amino acids: CATSRDWRGVTYEQYF. The DNA of the CDR3 is TGTGCCACCAGCAGAGATTGGCGGGGGGTCACCTACGAGCAGTACTTC.

The J gene is TRBJ1-2, the V gene TRBV6-6; the D is unclear. The V end lost 4 bases, the J end lost 8 bases, and 8 bases lay between the germline ends. Germline V lookup: CDR1 MNHNY, CDR2 SVGAGI (reference sequence). The CDR3 spans 11 residues. The CDR3 DNA is TGTGCCAGCAGTTCCGGGTACGGCTACACCTTC. Its translation: CASSSGYGYTF.

The rearrangement joins TRBV19 to TRBJ2-2; weak D call: TRBD1 (5 bases). V was pared by 9 bases and J by 2 bases, with 10 bases between. The germline V gene encodes CDR1 LNHDA and CDR2 SQIVND (reference sequence). The CDR3 extends over 13 amino acids. CDR3 loop: CASAGRNTGELFF. The DNA for the CDR3 is TGTGCCAGCGCAGGGCGTAACACCGGGGAGCTGTTTTTT.

This clone was counted a few times. J is TRBJ2-3 and V is TRBV6-6; 8 nucleotides line up with TRBD1. CDR3 size: 15 residues. J was trimmed by 0 bases and V by 4 bases; bases with no gene match: 3. Germline loops: CDR1 MNHNY, CDR2 SVGAGI (reference sequence). CDR3 amino acids: CASSSTGESTDTQYF. DNA of the CDR3: TGTGCCAGCAGTTCGACAGGGGAGAGCACAGATACGCAGTATTTT.

The rearrangement joins TRBV27 to TRBJ1-1; D gene unclear. This CDR3 region has 13 residues. V was trimmed by 7 bases and J by 1 base, leaving 10 bases between them. Germline assignment: CDR1 MNHEY and CDR2 SMNVEV (reference sequence). The CDR3 region is CASIPAGNTEAFF. For the CDR3, the DNA is TGTGCCAGCATTCCGGCAGGGAACACTGAAGCTTTCTTT.

The V call is TRBV7-9, the J call TRBJ2-1; TRBD2 matches at 8 bases. The trim removed 5 bases at V and 9 bases at J, leaving 6 bases unmatched. CDR1 and CDR2 from the germline V gene are SEHNR and FQNEAQ (reference sequence). The CDR3 totals 13 residues. This CDR3 reads CASSRPGGSEQFF. The CDR3 DNA follows: TGTGCCAGCAGCCGACCGGGGGGGAGTGAGCAGTTCTTC.

The V gene is TRBV2, the J gene TRBJ2-7; 8 bases agree with TRBD1. There are 15 residues in the CDR3. Germline assignment: CDR1 SNHLY and CDR2 FYNNEI. Losses at the gene ends were 2 bases for V and 5 bases for J; bases not matched to a gene: 8. The CDR3 DNA follows: TGTGCCAGCAGTGAACGGCAGGGGGCTTGGAACGAGCAGTACTTC. Protein: CASSERQGAWNEQYF. Looking up the rest from reference TRBV2 and TRBJ2-7 gives the full variable domain: EPEVTQTPSHQVTQMGQEVILRCVPISNHLYFYWYRQILGQKVEFLVSFYNNEISEKSEIFDDQFSVERPDGSNFTLKIRSTKLEDSAMYFCASSERQGAWNEQYFGPGTRLTVT.

V is TRBV2 and J is TRBJ1-4; D call uncertain. CDR3 length equals 15 residues. Trimming took 6 bases from V and 6 from J, leaving 17 bases between them. Germline-derived CDR1 and CDR2 are SNHLY and FYNNEI. The CDR3, as DNA: TGTGCCAGCAGACCCGCGCCGGGGTCAGATGAAAAACTGTTTTTT. It encodes CASRPAPGSDEKLFF.

This clone has more than one count but fewer than ten. The V gene is TRBV28, the J gene TRBJ1-5, with 10 positions matching TRBD1. Germline loops: CDR1 MDHEN, CDR2 SYDVKM. This CDR3 spans 15 amino acids. Trimming cost V 4 bases and J 6 bases; bases outside gene matches: 6. CDR3 protein: CASSSLGTGVQPQHF. CDR3 DNA: TGTGCCAGCAGTTCCCTTGGGACAGGGGTTCAGCCCCAGCATTTT.

The chain is built from TRBV5-1 and TRBJ2-2; 12 bases agree with TRBD2. The CDR3 loop spans 16 amino acids. In germline, CDR1 is SGHRS, CDR2 YFSETQ. Trimming removed 4 bases from V and 4 bases from J; junction bases left unmatched: 5. The CDR3 DNA is TGCGCCAGCAGCATTCTAGCGGGGGGGAGCACCGGGGAGCTGTTTTTT. It codes for CASSILAGGSTGELFF.

This clone was seen a handful of times. The V call is TRBV28, the J call TRBJ2-7; perhaps TRBD1 as D (5 bases). The V end was cut by 2 bases, the J end by 5 bases, with 13 bases between. This CDR3 is built from 14 residues. Germline V gene data show CDR1 as MDHEN and CDR2 as SYDVKM. The CDR3 loop reads CASSLGRVGNEQYF. CDR3 nucleotide sequence: TGTGCCAGCAGTTTAGGCAGGGTGGGCAACGAGCAGTACTTC.